The 2 T cell receptor beta chains below were found in one sample sequenced in a study of shared T cell receptors in the human thymus. Here immunoSEQ multiplex PCR was the method, and the copy in TCRdb shows in-frame clones only, minus some. The sample consists of more than 550,000 clones, roughly 88% of them appearing once. The same data also contributed to another study, on human thymus T cells.

Sequencing used thymocytes. The receptors come from a girl less than two years old with a congenital heart defect.

The CDR3 spells CASSAGPAPKYEQYF. The CDR3 DNA follows: TGTGCCAGCAGCGCGGGACCTGCACCCAAGTACGAGCAGTACTTC. The chain employs TRBV5-6 and TRBJ2-7; tentative D call: TRBD2 (6 bases). CDR3 length: 15 amino acids. The germline CDR1 and CDR2 sequences are SGHDT and YYEEEE. V was clipped by 4 bases and J by 4 bases, with 18 bases between them. The entire variable domain, with the rest obtained from reference TRBV5-6 and TRBJ2-7, is as follows: DAGVTQSPTHLIKTRGQQVTLRCSPKSGHDTVSWYQQALGQGPQFIFQYYEEEERQRGNFPDRFSGHQFPNYSSELNVNALLLGDSALYLCASSAGPAPKYEQYFGPGTRLTVT.

This rearrangement joins TRBV4-1 to TRBJ1-2, with 9 bases fitting TRBD1. The CDR3 runs 19 residues. Trimming took 0 bases from V and 1 from J; bases not matched to a gene: 12. Germline CDR1 and CDR2: MGHRA and YSYEKL. This CDR3 reads CASSQDLGPPGQGNYGYTF. Written as DNA, the CDR3 is TGCGCCAGCAGCCAAGATTTGGGCCCTCCGGGACAGGGTAACTATGGCTACACCTTC.